These T cell receptor beta chains were read from a single sample in a study of shared clonotypes between healthy human individuals. Assay: immunoSEQ multiplex PCR; the TCRdb copy retains only in-frame clones and omits some. This table holds 2.3 million or so clones, over 90% found once. The sequenced material came from naive CD4+ T cells from PBMCs. Source of these receptors: a man aged 18 to 30 in good health. Some clones in this sample may be carry-over from other donors' samples. The CDR3 runs from the conserved cysteine through the conserved F or W. Each record gives: CDR3 DNA, CDR3 protein, D gene, clone size, J gene, V gene. A D gene is named only where the DNA matches it firmly. For some rows the clone size is stated as once, few or many, or as a class when expanded; others skip it.

CDR3 DNA: TGTGCCAGTAGTATGAGGGAAGGGCTGCAGTTCTTC
CDR3 protein: CASSMREGLQFF
D gene: .
clone size: .
J gene: TRBJ2-1
V gene: TRBV19

CDR3 DNA: TGTGCCAGCAGTTCTCCGGGACAGGGGATGAAGACCCAGTACTTC
CDR3 protein: CASSSPGQGMKTQYF
D gene: TRBD1
clone size: .
J gene: TRBJ2-5
V gene: TRBV28

CDR3 DNA: TGTGCCGGGGCATCGGGGGCTGCTCGGGAAAAACTGTTTTTT
CDR3 protein: CAGASGAAREKLFF
D gene: .
clone size: .
J gene: TRBJ1-4
V gene: TRBV6-6

CDR3 DNA: TGCGCCAGCAGCTTGGCCCCCGGGAGCCAGCAGCCCCAGCATTTT
CDR3 protein: CASSLAPGSQQPQHF
D gene: .
clone size: .
J gene: TRBJ1-5
V gene: TRBV5-1

CDR3 DNA: TGCGCCAGCAGTGAGTCGGTACAGGGTATCGATGAGCAGTTCTTC
CDR3 protein: CASSESVQGIDEQFF
D gene: .
clone size: .
J gene: TRBJ2-1
V gene: TRBV10-1

CDR3 DNA: TGTGCCAGCTCACTTCATCCGGGACACCGGGATGAAAAACTGTTTTTT
CDR3 protein: CASSLHPGHRDEKLFF
D gene: .
clone size: .
J gene: TRBJ1-4
V gene: TRBV18

CDR3 DNA: TGTGCCAGCAGCTCCAGGACGCAGCGCCTTTACAATGAGCAGTTCTTC
CDR3 protein: CASSSRTQRLYNEQFF
D gene: .
clone size: .
J gene: TRBJ2-1
V gene: TRBV7-2

CDR3 DNA: TGCGCCAGCACCGAACAGGGGGCCGGGGAGACCCAGTACTTC
CDR3 protein: CASTEQGAGETQYF
D gene: TRBD1
clone size: .
J gene: TRBJ2-5
V gene: TRBV5-1

CDR3 DNA: TGTGCCAGCAGGACTGGGACTAGCGGGAGTAATCAAGAGACCCAGTACTTC
CDR3 protein: CASRTGTSGSNQETQYF
D gene: TRBD2
clone size: .
J gene: TRBJ2-5
V gene: TRBV5-4

CDR3 DNA: TGTGCCATCAGTGGGCTAGCGGACACAGATACGCAGTATTTT
CDR3 protein: CAISGLADTDTQYF
D gene: TRBD2
clone size: .
J gene: TRBJ2-3
V gene: TRBV10-3

CDR3 DNA: TGTGCCGGAGGGACAGGGACTGGCGGGGAGCTGTTTTTT
CDR3 protein: CAGGTGTGGELFF
D gene: TRBD1
clone size: .
J gene: TRBJ2-2
V gene: TRBV6-1

CDR3 DNA: TGTGCCAGCAGGCCGGCCTGGGCTGGGGACGAGCAGTACTTC
CDR3 protein: CASRPAWAGDEQYF
D gene: .
clone size: .
J gene: TRBJ2-7
V gene: TRBV6-6

CDR3 DNA: TGCGCCAGCAGCTTGGGACCTAGCGGACTACTAGCCAAAAACATTCAGTACTTC
CDR3 protein: CASSLGPSGLLAKNIQYF
D gene: TRBD2
clone size: once
J gene: TRBJ2-4
V gene: TRBV5-1

CDR3 DNA: TGTGCCAGCAACCGGAGAAAGGGGGGGTTGCCTGAAGCTTTCTTT
CDR3 protein: CASNRRKGGLPEAFF
D gene: .
clone size: .
J gene: TRBJ1-1
V gene: TRBV6-5

CDR3 DNA: TGTGCCAGCAGCGTACTAGCGGGAGGGAGCGAGCAGTACTTC
CDR3 protein: CASSVLAGGSEQYF
D gene: TRBD2
clone size: .
J gene: TRBJ2-7
V gene: TRBV9

CDR3 DNA: TGCGCCAGCAGCTTGGGACCCCCTACACAGGGGGCGCAAACTGAAGCTTTCTTT
CDR3 protein: CASSLGPPTQGAQTEAFF
D gene: TRBD1
clone size: .
J gene: TRBJ1-1
V gene: TRBV5-1

CDR3 DNA: TGTGCCAGCAGCCGAACCCTAATCTACGAGCAGTACTTC
CDR3 protein: CASSRTLIYEQYF
D gene: .
clone size: .
J gene: TRBJ2-7
V gene: TRBV2

CDR3 DNA: TGTGCCAGTAGTCTGGGGAATGCCTACGAGCAGTACTTC
CDR3 protein: CASSLGNAYEQYF
D gene: .
clone size: once
J gene: TRBJ2-7
V gene: TRBV19

CDR3 DNA: TGTGCCAGCAGTGCGAGCCTACGGGACAGTCCCTACGAGCAGTACTTC
CDR3 protein: CASSASLRDSPYEQYF
D gene: TRBD1
clone size: .
J gene: TRBJ2-7
V gene: TRBV6-1

CDR3 DNA: TGTGCCAGCTCACCAACGATCGTTACCTACGAGCAGTACTTC
CDR3 protein: CASSPTIVTYEQYF
D gene: .
clone size: .
J gene: TRBJ2-7
V gene: TRBV18

CDR3 DNA: TGTGCCAGCAGCCTCATTCCAAGGCTAGCGGACAATGAGCAGTTCTTC
CDR3 protein: CASSLIPRLADNEQFF
D gene: TRBD2
clone size: once
J gene: TRBJ2-1
V gene: TRBV7-2

CDR3 DNA: TGTGCCAGCAGTTTACTGACAGCTAACTATGGCTACACCTTC
CDR3 protein: CASSLLTANYGYTF
D gene: .
clone size: .
J gene: TRBJ1-2
V gene: TRBV28

CDR3 DNA: TGTGCCAGCAGCATTATCCTCAGGTTCTTTGCGGTTTCCGGGGGCTACGAGCAGTACTTC
CDR3 protein: CASSIILRFFAVSGGYEQYF
D gene: .
clone size: once
J gene: TRBJ2-7
V gene: TRBV28

CDR3 DNA: TGTGCCAGCAGCTTAGTAACCGGCCAAGGCGGGGAGCTGTTTTTT
CDR3 protein: CASSLVTGQGGELFF
D gene: .
clone size: .
J gene: TRBJ2-2
V gene: TRBV7-2

CDR3 DNA: TGTGCCAGCAGCTCCATCCGCCGAGAGACCCAGTACTTC
CDR3 protein: CASSSIRRETQYF
D gene: .
clone size: few
J gene: TRBJ2-5
V gene: TRBV7-8

CDR3 DNA: TGCAGCGTTTCAGGACCAACAGATACGCAGTATTTT
CDR3 protein: CSVSGPTDTQYF
D gene: .
clone size: .
J gene: TRBJ2-3
V gene: TRBV29-1

CDR3 DNA: TGTGCCAGCACGTACAGGGAAATCTATGGCTACACCTTC
CDR3 protein: CASTYREIYGYTF
D gene: .
clone size: .
J gene: TRBJ1-2
V gene: TRBV6-1

CDR3 DNA: TGTGCCAGTAGTACGCAGGGGTCAGAGACCCAGTACTTC
CDR3 protein: CASSTQGSETQYF
D gene: .
clone size: .
J gene: TRBJ2-5
V gene: TRBV19

CDR3 DNA: TGTGCCAGCAGCGGCGGCAGGAGGTTTAGGCCAGATACGCAGTATTTT
CDR3 protein: CASSGGRRFRPDTQYF
D gene: .
clone size: .
J gene: TRBJ2-3
V gene: TRBV28

CDR3 DNA: TGTGCCAGCAGCTTAGCTCAACTAGCCGCTAGCTCCTACAATGAGCAGTTCTTC
CDR3 protein: CASSLAQLAASSYNEQFF
D gene: .
clone size: .
J gene: TRBJ2-1
V gene: TRBV11-1

CDR3 DNA: TGCGCCAGCAGCTCGGGGCCAGGGGGCTACGAGCAGTACTTC
CDR3 protein: CASSSGPGGYEQYF
D gene: TRBD1
clone size: .
J gene: TRBJ2-7
V gene: TRBV5-1

CDR3 DNA: TGTGCCAGCAGTGACTCACCGGGACAGGGGAGCACTGAAGCTTTCTTT
CDR3 protein: CASSDSPGQGSTEAFF
D gene: TRBD1
clone size: .
J gene: TRBJ1-1
V gene: TRBV25-1

CDR3 DNA: TGCAGCGTTCCGGTTCCCAGCACAGATACGCAGTATTTT
CDR3 protein: CSVPVPSTDTQYF
D gene: .
clone size: .
J gene: TRBJ2-3
V gene: TRBV29-1

CDR3 DNA: TGTGCCAGCAGCGAACAGGGGGCAGGCTACGAGCAGTACTTC
CDR3 protein: CASSEQGAGYEQYF
D gene: TRBD1
clone size: .
J gene: TRBJ2-7
V gene: TRBV2

CDR3 DNA: TGTGCCATCAGGGATCCGGGACTAGCGGGCAATGAGCAGTTCTTC
CDR3 protein: CAIRDPGLAGNEQFF
D gene: TRBD2
clone size: .
J gene: TRBJ2-1
V gene: TRBV10-3

CDR3 DNA: TGCGCCAGCAGCATAGGACAGCCCAGGTACACTGAAGCTTTCTTT
CDR3 protein: CASSIGQPRYTEAFF
D gene: .
clone size: .
J gene: TRBJ1-1
V gene: TRBV5-1

CDR3 DNA: TGTGCCAGCAGTGAACTCACCCGAGATCAGCCCCAGCATTTT
CDR3 protein: CASSELTRDQPQHF
D gene: .
clone size: .
J gene: TRBJ1-5
V gene: TRBV25-1

CDR3 DNA: TGCGCCAGCAGCGTTGGGATTTTGGACACTGAAGCTTTCTTT
CDR3 protein: CASSVGILDTEAFF
D gene: .
clone size: .
J gene: TRBJ1-1
V gene: TRBV5-1

CDR3 DNA: TGTGCCAGCAGCGATAGCCCCACCAACAATGAGCAGTTCTTC
CDR3 protein: CASSDSPTNNEQFF
D gene: .
clone size: .
J gene: TRBJ2-1
V gene: TRBV7-8

CDR3 DNA: TGCGCCAGCAGCTCGGGACAGGGGAGCAATCAGCCCCAGCATTTT
CDR3 protein: CASSSGQGSNQPQHF
D gene: TRBD1
clone size: few
J gene: TRBJ1-5
V gene: TRBV5-1

CDR3 DNA: TGTGCCAGCAGCTTAGGACTAGCGGCCTCCTACAATGAGCAGTTCTTC
CDR3 protein: CASSLGLAASYNEQFF
D gene: TRBD2
clone size: .
J gene: TRBJ2-1
V gene: TRBV7-2